Listed here are 17 T cell receptor beta chains from one sample, sequenced in a study of metastatic and nonmetastatic thyroid tumors. From the PCR reads, TCRdb re-called clones with MiXCR. Of about 39,000 clones listed, around a fifth are singletons. All patients were treatment-naive before thyroid surgery. The specimen was blood. Receptor source: a female donor with papillary thyroid cancer or a benign thyroid nodule (not recorded which). Some clones in this sample may be carry-over from other donors' samples.

The gene calls are TRBV5-6 and TRBJ2-5; D is perhaps TRBD2 (5 bases). CDR3 length: 16 amino acids. Looked up from germline, CDR1 is SGHDT and CDR2 is YYEEEE. Trimming stripped 4 bases from V and 1 base from J, with 17 bases between. CDR3 sequence: CASSLIPLAVQETQYF. In nucleotides, the CDR3 is TGTGCCAGCAGCCTTATCCCTCTAGCAGTCCAAGAGACCCAGTACTTC.

This clone was detected once. The rearrangement links TRBV20-1 to TRBJ2-7, with TRBD2 matching over 12 bases. The germline gives CDR1 DFQATT, CDR2 SNEGSKA (reference sequence). The CDR3 sequence is 14 residues long. With V trimmed by 5 bases and J by 3 bases, 5 bases remained unmatched. The CDR3 sequence is CSASRTSGNYEQYF. CDR3 nucleotides: TGCAGTGCTTCACGGACTAGCGGGAACTACGAGCAGTACTTC.

This clone was detected many times. This chain uses TRBV7-8 with TRBJ2-5, with 7 bases identical to TRBD2. Germline lookup yields CDR1 SGHVS and CDR2 FQNEAQ. V lost 5 bases, J lost 0 bases, and 9 bases stayed unmatched. The CDR3 contains 16 residues. The CDR3 here is CASSRTRGRDQETQYF. CDR3 coding DNA: TGTGCCAGCAGCCGTACCCGCGGGAGAGACCAAGAGACCCAGTACTTC.

This clone ranks as medium-sized (0.01 to 0.1%). This chain connects TRBV6-1 to TRBJ2-7, with D tentatively TRBD1 (5 bases). Germline loops: CDR1 MNHNS, CDR2 SASEGT. The CDR3 is 14 amino acids. V was cut by 0 bases and J by 4 bases, with 10 bases left in between. The CDR3 nucleotides are TGTGCCAGCAGTGAAGCATGGCAGGGTTACGAGCAGTACTTC. Translating it yields CASSEAWQGYEQYF.

The sample holds one count of this clone. This chain joins TRBV20-1 and TRBJ2-1, with D uncertain. The CDR3 contains 13 residues. From germline, CDR1 is DFQATT and CDR2 SNEGSKA (reference sequence). The germline V and J ends were trimmed by 2 bases and 4 bases, with 9 bases remaining between them. CDR3 sequence: CSARSPDYNEQFF. The CDR3 DNA reads as TGCAGTGCTAGATCTCCCGATTACAATGAGCAGTTCTTC.

Comments on this clone: A single base separates this from a much larger clone, so it may be a read error. V is TRBV7-9 and J is TRBJ2-3, with D uncertain. Germline-derived CDR1 and CDR2 are SEHNR and FQNEAQ (reference sequence). This CDR3 is 12 amino acids long. CDR3 in DNA: TGTGCCAGCAGCTTAAGCCTGGATAGGCAGTATTTT. Translated, it gives CASSLSLDRQYF.

This clone was counted ten times or more. J is TRBJ2-7 and V is TRBV12-3 or TRBV12-4; TRBD2 matches 7 bases. Unmatched junction bases numbered 9, after V lost 3 bases and J lost 4 bases. The CDR3 length is 15 residues. CDR3 sequence: CASSFSSSGVYEQYF. The CDR3 region has the DNA TGTGCCAGCAGTTTTTCATCTAGCGGAGTTTACGAGCAGTACTTC.

There are many counts of this clone. The rearrangement links TRBV5-1 to TRBJ2-1, with D maybe TRBD2 (5 bases). The V end was cut by 0 bases, the J end by 4 bases, with 11 bases between. Germline V gives CDR1 SGHRS, CDR2 YFSETQ. The length of the CDR3 is 15 residues. For the CDR3, the DNA is TGCGCCAGCAGCTTGGTGGGAGATGAATACAATGAGCAGTTCTTC. Translating gives CASSLVGDEYNEQFF. The whole variable domain, filled in from reference TRBV5-1 and TRBJ2-1, reads KAGVTQTPRYLIKTRGQQVTLSCSPISGHRSVSWYQQTPGQGLQFLFEYFSETQRNKGNFPGRFSGRQFSNSRSEMNVSTLELGDSALYLCASSLVGDEYNEQFFGPGTRLTVL.

This clone was seen a few times. The CDR3 protein is CASERGGETQYF. The CDR3 nucleotides read TGTGCCAGCGAAAGGGGAGGCGAGACCCAGTACTTC. This chain joins TRBV2 and TRBJ2-5; the D gene is possibly TRBD2 (6 bases). V gave up 8 bases and J gave up 5 bases, with 12 bases separating them. The germline V gene has CDR1 SNHLY and CDR2 FYNNEI. The CDR3 loop spans 12 amino acids.

This clone was observed a few times. As DNA, the CDR3 is TGTGCCAGCAAGATGGACGGATCCAATGAGCAGTTCTTC. Translated: CASKMDGSNEQFF. The V call is TRBV2, the J call TRBJ2-1, with unresolved D. Germline V gene sequence: CDR1 SNHLY, CDR2 FYNNEI. The CDR3 extends over 13 amino acids. With 7 bases removed from V and 6 bases from J, the gap between germline ends came to 13 bases.

This clone was seen repeatedly, ten times or more. The V and J genes are TRBV5-4 and TRBJ2-3; the match to TRBD1 covers 8 bases. CDR3 size: 16 residues. J gave up 2 bases and V 4 bases, and 9 bases lay outside the gene matches. Germline assignment: CDR1 SGHNT and CDR2 YYREEE (reference sequence). The CDR3 loop is CASSTQTGANTDTQYF. For the CDR3, the DNA is TGTGCCAGCAGCACCCAGACAGGGGCGAACACAGATACGCAGTATTTT.

This clone was recorded many times. V and J are TRBV28 and TRBJ2-3; D might be TRBD1 (5 bases). CDR3 length equals 14 residues. The germline V and J ends were trimmed by 6 bases and 4 bases, with 14 bases remaining between them. CDR1 and CDR2 (germline): MDHEN, SYDVKM. DNA for the CDR3: TGTGCCAGCAGGATATACTCAGGGCCAGATACGCAGTATTTT. This gives the protein CASRIYSGPDTQYF.

This clone was seen many times. V and J are TRBV19 and TRBJ2-1; 7 positions match TRBD2. The CDR3 spans 13 residues. Germline V gene lookup returns CDR1 LNHDA and CDR2 SQIVND (reference sequence). J gave up 4 bases and V 6 bases, and 3 bases lay outside the gene matches. The CDR3 DNA sequence: TGTGCCAGTAGCCCCGGGGGGTACAATGAGCAGTTCTTC. Translating it yields CASSPGGYNEQFF. Combining the CDR3 with reference TRBV19 and TRBJ2-1 gives the whole variable domain DGGITQSPKYLFRKEGQNVTLSCEQNLNHDAMYWYRQDPGQGLRLIYYSQIVNDFQKGDIAEGYSVSREKKESFPLTVTSAQKNPTAFYLCASSPGGYNEQFFGPGTRLTVL.

In its sample, this clone ranks as medium-sized. Other nucleotide sequences from this sample produce the same CDR3. The chain has TRBV29-1 and TRBJ2-7; 13 positions agree with TRBD2. Trimming at V came to 6 bases and at J to 3 bases, leaving 5 bases not matched to a gene. CDR3 length: 14 amino acids. Germline V gene data show CDR1 as SQVTM and CDR2 as ANQGSEA. CDR3 in DNA: TGCAGCGTCTCGGGACTAGCGGGGTTCTACGAGCAGTACTTC. This gives the protein CSVSGLAGFYEQYF.

Many counts were recorded for this clone. This rearrangement joins TRBV2 to TRBJ2-7, with 8 bases identical to TRBD2. Germline V gene data show CDR1 as SNHLY and CDR2 as FYNNEI. V was pared by 6 bases and J by 2 bases, with 9 bases of the junction left unmatched. CDR3 length equals 15 residues. The CDR3 here is CASSELFSGAYEQYF. CDR3 coding DNA: TGTGCCAGCAGCGAACTCTTTAGCGGGGCCTACGAGCAGTACTTC.

This clone has a count of ten or more. J is TRBJ2-2 and V is TRBV5-4; 9 nucleotides align to TRBD1. The CDR3 consists of 16 residues. Germline V gene sequence: CDR1 SGHNT, CDR2 YYREEE (reference sequence). Germline trimming cut 5 bases from V and 0 bases from J; bases unmatched to any gene: 5. CDR3 DNA: TGTGCCAGCAGAACGGGACAGGGACCGAACACCGGGGAGCTGTTTTTT. It translates to CASRTGQGPNTGELFF.

For the CDR3, the DNA is TGCGCCAGCAGCTTGATCGGGAGCTCCTACAATGAGCAGTTCTTC. Translated, it gives CASSLIGSSYNEQFF. The chain employs TRBV5-1 and TRBJ2-1; D is perhaps TRBD2 (6 bases). V was shortened by 1 base and J by 0 bases, with 8 bases between the two germline ends. The CDR3 sequence is 15 residues long. The germline CDR1 and CDR2 sequences are SGHRS and YFSETQ.